This TCR beta chain came from a study of neoadjuvant nivolumab and ipilimumab in lung cancer. Points from the study as a whole: TCR receptors were sequenced in few samples.

Sequencing used immunoSEQ multiplex PCR; TCRdb keeps in-frame clones, though not all of them. Of about 1,500 clones detected, 85% to 90% appear once; the ten largest clones hold around 3.7%. This CDR3 is 13 amino acids long. Germline-derived CDR1 and CDR2 are KGHSH and LQKENI. Deletions cut 4 bases from V and 7 bases from J, with 11 bases between. With respect to this clone: The antigen remains unidentified.

Here the sequenced sample was adjacent normal lung tissue, taken after neoadjuvant nivolumab, alone or with ipilimumab, at or shortly before surgery. The chain employs TRBV18 and TRBJ2-1; TRBD2 is a possible D gene (6 bases). The TCR comes from an adult with non-small cell lung cancer. DNA of the CDR3: TGTGCCAGCTCACAGGACTATGGAAATGAGCAGTTCTTC. This encodes CASSQDYGNEQFF.